Following are 13 T cell receptor beta chains from one sample sequenced in a study of blood T cells in healthy people across ages. A second about 6 to 12 cycle PCR used barcoded and J-beta primers. MiXCR, applied by TCRdb to the 5' RACE reads, yields one record per CDR3 protein. The sample has roughly 830,000 distinct CDR3 sequences; around 68% are singletons. Sequencing was performed on blood. Receptors were obtained from a man aged 25 to 40 in good health.

V gene TRBV20-1 combines with J gene TRBJ2-4, with D hard to call. The last part of the DNA fits TRBJ2-7 better; the J call may be wrong. The CDR3 sequence is 13 residues long. Looked up from germline, CDR1 is DFQATT and CDR2 is SNEGSKA (reference sequence). The CDR3 is CSAREWGTYEQYF. CDR3 DNA: TGCAGTGCTAGAGAATGGGGAACGTACGAGCAGTACTTC.

J is TRBJ2-7 and V is TRBV20-1, with D perhaps TRBD1 or TRBD2 (5 bases each). The CDR3 runs 10 residues. The germline V gene encodes CDR1 DFQATT and CDR2 SNEGSKA (reference sequence). V lost 3 bases and J 5 bases, leaving 5 bases between the germline ends. In nucleotides, the CDR3 is TGCAGTGCTAGGGGGGACGAGCAGTACTTC. It specifies CSARGDEQYF.

The chain couples TRBV29-1 to TRBJ2-1; either TRBD1 or TRBD2 may supply D (6 bases each). The CDR3 contains 15 residues. Trimming removed 7 bases at V and 7 bases at J, with 23 bases between. Germline lookup yields CDR1 SQVTM and CDR2 ANQGSEA. DNA of the CDR3: TGCAGCGCCCCCCCAACGGGGGCGCCTTTTAATGAGCAGTTCTTC. Residues: CSAPPTGAPFNEQFF.

The chain has TRBV15 and TRBJ2-7, with D unclear. The DNA matches TRBJ2-5 better at its end, which makes the J call doubtful. Per germline, CDR1 LNHNV and CDR2 YYDKDF (reference sequence). This CDR3 comprises 15 residues. The CDR3 DNA reads as TGTGCCACCAGCAGAGTGGTACAGCCCCAAGAGACCCAGTACTTC. As protein: CATSRVVQPQETQYF.

The genes are TRBV10-3 and TRBJ1-6; no reliable D call. V was clipped by 3 bases and J by 9 bases, with 15 bases between them. The germline V gene has CDR1 ENHRY and CDR2 SYGVKD. CDR3 size: 15 residues. CDR3 coding DNA: TGTGCCATCAGTGAAGGAGCGCGGCCTGGTTCACCCCTCCACTTT. Its protein is CAISEGARPGSPLHF.

Concerning this clonotype itself: The junction does not match germline at one end; this may be a read error. The V gene is TRBV6-5, the J gene TRBJ2-1; D is undetermined. CDR1 is MNHEY and CDR2 is SVGAGI in the germline V gene. This CDR3 is 16 amino acids long. CDR3 nucleotide sequence: TGTGCCAGCAGAACTTCCGACTGGAGCTCCTACAGTGAGCAGTTCTTC. It translates to CASRTSDWSSYSEQFF.

The rearrangement uses TRBV29-1 and TRBJ1-2, with TRBD1 identical over 9 bases. J lost 2 bases, V lost 1 base, and 11 bases had no gene match. The CDR3 is 17 amino acids. Per the germline V gene, CDR1 is SQVTM and CDR2 is ANQGSEA. The CDR3 region is CSVEATGGHTSNYGYTF. CDR3 DNA: TGCAGCGTTGAAGCGACAGGGGGACACACCTCGAACTATGGCTACACCTTC.

The chain has TRBV27 and TRBJ2-4; D tentatively reads TRBD1 or TRBD2 (5 bases each). The DNA matches TRBJ2-7 better at its end, which makes the J call doubtful. The CDR3 spans 16 residues. Germline V gives CDR1 MNHEY, CDR2 SMNVEV (reference sequence). CDR3 sequence reads: CASSFSTGRVHYEQYF. CDR3 coding DNA: TGTGCCAGCAGTTTCTCGACGGGACGGGTGCACTACGAGCAGTACTTC.

V usage is TRBV3-1 and J usage is TRBJ2-5; 7 bases map to TRBD1. The last part of the DNA fits TRBJ2-7 better; the J call may be wrong. CDR1 and CDR2 from the germline V gene are LGHDT and YNNKEL (reference sequence). The CDR3 loop spans 15 amino acids. The CDR3 DNA is TGTGCCAGCAGCCAAAAGGGGGCTTTCCTACACGAGCAGTACTTC. The encoded protein is CASSQKGAFLHEQYF.

V and J are TRBV7-2 and TRBJ2-4, with D perhaps assigned TRBD1 or TRBD2 (5 bases each). CDR3 size: 14 residues. Germline CDR1 and CDR2: SGHTA and FQGNSA. Trimming shortened V by 5 bases and J by 5 bases, and 13 bases separated the two germline ends. CDR3 loop: CASSPPGAQNIQYF. The CDR3 nucleotides read TGTGCCAGCAGCCCCCCCGGGGCCCAAAACATTCAGTACTTC.

This chain's CDR3 is CASSPNGQGSYTF. The DNA of the CDR3 is TGTGCCAGCTCACCAAATGGGCAGGGGAGCTACACCTTC. The chain is built from TRBV18 and TRBJ1-2, with D possibly TRBD1 on 6 matching bases. CDR1 KGHSH and CDR2 LQKENI come from the germline V gene. V gave up 2 bases and J gave up 9 bases, with 13 bases separating them. CDR3 length: 13 residues.

V usage is TRBV29-1 and J usage is TRBJ2-1; 16 bases line up with TRBD2. V dropped 6 bases and J dropped 3; count of bases not matched to a gene: 8. The CDR3 spans 17 residues. Germline CDR1 is SQVTM and CDR2 is ANQGSEA. DNA for the CDR3: TGCAGCGTGCTCGGGACTAGCGGGGGGGCGTACTACAATGAGCAGTTCTTC. The encoded protein is CSVLGTSGGAYYNEQFF.

The chain employs TRBV20-1 and TRBJ1-2; D is ambiguous. Trimming pared 0 bases from V and 7 bases from J, leaving 12 bases between. CDR1 is DFQATT, CDR2 SNEGSKA, per germline (reference sequence). The CDR3 sequence is 13 residues long. The CDR3 DNA is TGCAGTGCTAGAGATTTCGACATCTGTGGCTACACCTTC. Its translation: CSARDFDICGYTF.